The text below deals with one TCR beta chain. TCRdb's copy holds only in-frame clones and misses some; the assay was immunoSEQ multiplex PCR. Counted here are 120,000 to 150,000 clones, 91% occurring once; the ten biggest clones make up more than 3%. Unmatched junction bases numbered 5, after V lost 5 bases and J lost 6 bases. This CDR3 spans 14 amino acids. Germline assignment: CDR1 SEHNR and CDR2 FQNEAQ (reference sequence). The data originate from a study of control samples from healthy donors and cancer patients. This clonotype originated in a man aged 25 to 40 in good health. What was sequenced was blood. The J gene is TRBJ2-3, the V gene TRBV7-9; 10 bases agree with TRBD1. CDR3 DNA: TGTGCCAGCAGCCCCCGGACAGGGGGGGATACGCAGTATTTT. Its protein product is CASSPRTGGDTQYF.